This entry lists 17 T cell receptor beta chains sequenced from one sample in a study of cytomegalovirus exposure and HLA in healthy donors. PCR primers comprised 60 Vbeta and 13 Jbeta primers. Here immunoSEQ multiplex PCR was the method, and the copy in TCRdb shows in-frame clones only, minus some. Found here are about 140,000 clones, 70% to 80% of them singletons; the top ten hold 8.8%. The sample was PBMCs. These receptors were obtained from a woman between 45 and 60 years old in good health and CMV-seropositive.

This chain's CDR3 is CASSQGRAGDTEAFF. The CDR3 DNA reads TGTGCCAGCAGCCAAGGGCGCGCAGGGGACACTGAAGCTTTCTTT. This rearrangement joins TRBV4-2 to TRBJ1-1; the D gene is possibly TRBD1 (6 bases). V was clipped by 1 base and J by 3 bases, with 12 bases between them. The CDR3 totals 15 residues. The germline CDR1 and CDR2 sequences are LGHNA and YNFKEQ.

The gene calls are TRBV28 and TRBJ2-7; 8 bases agree with TRBD2. V gave up 6 bases and J gave up 2 bases; unmatched junction bases: 9. Germline-derived CDR1 and CDR2 are MDHEN and SYDVKM. The CDR3 sequence is 15 residues long. As DNA, the CDR3 is TGTGCCAGCAGCTCTCTTAGCGGGGTGCCCTACGAGCAGTACTTC. It specifies CASSSLSGVPYEQYF.

This chain links TRBV11-2 with TRBJ2-7; the D gene is possibly TRBD1 (6 bases). The CDR3 is 16 amino acids. Germline V CDR1 and CDR2: SGHAT, FQNNGV. V was shortened by 5 bases and J by 0 bases, with 17 bases between the two germline ends. The CDR3 loop reads CASSGTGYISSYEQYF. CDR3 sequence (DNA): TGTGCCAGCAGCGGAACAGGGTATATTTCCTCCTACGAGCAGTACTTC.

CDR3 sequence: CASSLDRGFSGYTF. The CDR3 nucleotides read TGTGCCAGCAGCTTAGATAGGGGGTTCTCTGGCTACACCTTC. The chain links TRBV11-2 to TRBJ1-2; weak D call: TRBD1 (6 bases). Germline V lookup: CDR1 SGHAT, CDR2 FQNNGV. The CDR3 runs 14 residues. Trimming pared 0 bases from V and 7 bases from J, leaving 12 bases between.

CDR3: CASSLNPDRVYGYTF. The CDR3 DNA reads as TGTGCCAGCAGCTTAAACCCGGACAGGGTCTATGGCTACACCTTC. The V gene is TRBV13, the J gene TRBJ1-2, with 8 bases fitting TRBD1. CDR1 PRHDT and CDR2 FYEKMQ come from the germline V gene (reference sequence). CDR3 length: 15 amino acids. Losses at the gene ends were 2 bases for V and 4 bases for J; bases not matched to a gene: 6.

The V call is TRBV6-1, the J call TRBJ2-7, with 7 bases aligning to TRBD1. Per the germline V gene, CDR1 is MNHNS and CDR2 is SASEGT. This CDR3 is 15 amino acids long. V shed 6 bases, J shed 4 bases, and the junction held 12 bases outside the gene matches. The CDR3 coding sequence is TGTGCCAGCAGCCCATCCGGGACAGCCCTGTACGAGCAGTACTTC. This sequence encodes CASSPSGTALYEQYF.

The rearrangement uses TRBV6-1 and TRBJ1-1; 8 nucleotides line up with TRBD1. Germline V gives CDR1 MNHNS, CDR2 SASEGT. V gave up 6 bases and J gave up 1 base; unmatched junction bases: 7. This CDR3 is 15 amino acids long. For the CDR3, the DNA is TGTGCCAGCAGAAGACAGGGGCAGGGGAACACTGAAGCTTTCTTT. Residues: CASRRQGQGNTEAFF.

This clone has a single count. The chain carries TRBV27 and TRBJ1-2, with a tentative D call TRBD1 (6 bases). CDR1 and CDR2 (germline): MNHEY, SMNVEV (reference sequence). The length of the CDR3 is 14 residues. V was cut by 6 bases and J by 4 bases, with 15 bases left in between. CDR3 DNA: TGTGCCAGCAGGGAGGGGGGGGAGATCTATGGCTACACCTTC. This translates into CASREGGEIYGYTF.

The J gene is TRBJ1-3, the V gene TRBV6-1; D perhaps matches TRBD1 (5 bases). Trimming stripped 7 bases from V and 4 bases from J, with 11 bases between. Looked up from germline, CDR1 is MNHNS and CDR2 is SASEGT. The CDR3 is 13 amino acids. CDR3 bases: TGTGCCAGCACAGGGTCGGCCGGAAACACCATATATTTT. Residues: CASTGSAGNTIYF.

The chain uses TRBV4-1 and TRBJ2-3; maybe TRBD1 (6 bases). Germline CDR1 reads MGHRA; CDR2 reads YSYEKL. The CDR3 is 14 residues long. Trimming pared 6 bases from V and 6 bases from J, leaving 16 bases between. The CDR3 DNA is TGCGCCAGCAGTCGAGGGGACACGCCCGATACGCAGTATTTT. This codes for CASSRGDTPDTQYF.

The chain recombines TRBV2 with TRBJ1-5; 8 bases are a match to TRBD1. This CDR3 comprises 14 residues. Germline V gives CDR1 SNHLY, CDR2 FYNNEI. V trimming: 6 bases; J trimming: 4 bases; junction bases outside the gene matches: 5. The CDR3 loop is CASRDRVENQPQHF. CDR3 DNA: TGTGCCAGCAGGGACAGGGTTGAGAATCAGCCCCAGCATTTT.

This chain uses TRBV27 with TRBJ1-1; TRBD1 matches 8 bases. V shed 5 bases and J 2 bases; nucleotides not matched to a gene: 7. This CDR3 contains 15 residues. The germline gives CDR1 MNHEY, CDR2 SMNVEV (reference sequence). The CDR3 region has the DNA TGTGCCAGCAGTCCCTGGACAGGGCGAAACACTGAAGCTTTCTTT. It specifies CASSPWTGRNTEAFF.

The V and J genes are TRBV14 and TRBJ2-1, with TRBD2 as a possible D gene (6 bases). The germline V gene has CDR1 SGHDN and CDR2 FVKESK. The CDR3 runs 16 residues. Trimming stripped 6 bases from V and 8 bases from J, with 23 bases between. The CDR3 here is CASSPQLANQPDEQFF. In nucleotides, the CDR3 is TGTGCCAGCAGTCCGCAACTAGCAAACCAACCCGATGAGCAGTTCTTC.

This chain joins TRBV7-8 and TRBJ2-7; D is perhaps TRBD1 (5 bases). Germline V gene lookup returns CDR1 SGHVS and CDR2 FQNEAQ. The CDR3 totals 15 residues. Trimming pared 5 bases from V and 2 bases from J, leaving 16 bases between. The CDR3 is CASSPRAALAYEQYF. The CDR3 DNA is TGTGCCAGCAGCCCCAGGGCCGCATTGGCCTACGAGCAGTACTTC.

This chain uses TRBV6-5 with TRBJ1-6; a weak D match, TRBD1 (6 bases). The CDR3 has 16 residues. Germline V gives CDR1 MNHEY, CDR2 SVGAGI. The ends were cut back, 4 bases at V and 7 bases at J, with 17 bases in the middle. CDR3 residues: CASSSHLNRENSPLHF. In DNA, the CDR3 is TGTGCCAGCAGTTCCCACCTCAACAGGGAAAATTCACCCCTCCACTTT.

J is TRBJ1-5 and V is TRBV12-5; 7 bases are a match to TRBD1. Germline CDR1 LGHNT, CDR2 FRNRAP. The CDR3 is 16 residues long. The V segment lost 4 bases and the J segment 0 bases; nucleotides outside the gene matches: 6. The CDR3 protein is CASGSGQVNSNQPQHF. As DNA, the CDR3 is TGTGCTAGTGGTTCCGGACAGGTCAATAGCAATCAGCCCCAGCATTTT. Looking up the rest from reference TRBV12-5 and TRBJ1-5 gives the full variable domain: DARVTQTPRHKVTEMGQEVTMRCQPILGHNTVFWYRQTMMQGLELLAYFRNRAPLDDSGMPKDRFSAEMPDATLATLKIQPSEPRDSAVYFCASGSGQVNSNQPQHFGDGTRLSIL.

This clone turned up a few times. The chain combines TRBV7-8 with TRBJ2-3; possibly TRBD2 for D (6 bases). The CDR3 sequence is 18 residues long. V was clipped by 1 base and J by 0 bases, with 17 bases between them. The V gene's germline CDR1 is SGHVS and CDR2 FQNEAQ. CDR3 amino acids: CASSLGRRGPSSTDTQYF. CDR3 nucleotide sequence: TGTGCCAGCAGCTTAGGACGGCGGGGTCCCTCTAGCACAGATACGCAGTATTTT.